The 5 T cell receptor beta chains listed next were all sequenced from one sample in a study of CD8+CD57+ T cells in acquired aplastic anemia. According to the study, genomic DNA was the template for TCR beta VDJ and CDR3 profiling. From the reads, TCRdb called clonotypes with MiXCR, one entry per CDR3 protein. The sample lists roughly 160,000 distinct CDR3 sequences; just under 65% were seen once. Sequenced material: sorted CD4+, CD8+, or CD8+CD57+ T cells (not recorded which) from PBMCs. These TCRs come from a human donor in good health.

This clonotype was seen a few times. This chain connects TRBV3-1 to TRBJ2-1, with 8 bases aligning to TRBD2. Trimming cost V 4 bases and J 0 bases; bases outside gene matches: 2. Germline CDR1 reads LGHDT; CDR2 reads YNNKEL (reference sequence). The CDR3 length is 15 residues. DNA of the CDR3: TGTGCCAGCAGCCCCGGGACTAGCTCCTACAATGAGCAGTTCTTC. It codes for CASSPGTSSYNEQFF.

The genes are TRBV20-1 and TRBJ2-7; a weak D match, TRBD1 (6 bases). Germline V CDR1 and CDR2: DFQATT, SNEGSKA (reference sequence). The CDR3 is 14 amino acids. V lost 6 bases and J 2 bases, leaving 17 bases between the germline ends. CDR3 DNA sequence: TGCAGTGCGATCATCAGGGGAAAACCCTACGAGCAGTACTTC. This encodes CSAIIRGKPYEQYF.

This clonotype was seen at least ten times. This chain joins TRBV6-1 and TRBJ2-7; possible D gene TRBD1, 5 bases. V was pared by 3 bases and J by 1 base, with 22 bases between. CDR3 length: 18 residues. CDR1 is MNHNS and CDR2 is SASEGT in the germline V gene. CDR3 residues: CASSEQGYFVGQSYEQYF. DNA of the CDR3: TGTGCCAGCAGTGAGCAGGGTTACTTTGTGGGCCAGTCCTACGAGCAGTACTTC.

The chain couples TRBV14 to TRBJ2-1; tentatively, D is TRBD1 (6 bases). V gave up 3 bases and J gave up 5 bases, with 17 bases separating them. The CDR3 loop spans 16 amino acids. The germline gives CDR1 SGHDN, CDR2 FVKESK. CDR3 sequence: CASSHFPGQPNNEQFF. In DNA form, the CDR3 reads TGTGCCAGCAGCCATTTCCCCGGACAGCCTAACAATGAGCAGTTCTTC.

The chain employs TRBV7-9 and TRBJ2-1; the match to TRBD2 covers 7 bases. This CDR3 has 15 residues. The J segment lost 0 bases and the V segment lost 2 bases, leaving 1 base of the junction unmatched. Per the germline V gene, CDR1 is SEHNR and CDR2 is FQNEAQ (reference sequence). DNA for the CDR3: TGTGCCAGCAGCTTACCGGGGGGCTCCTACAATGAGCAGTTCTTC. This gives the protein CASSLPGGSYNEQFF.